The 20 T cell receptor beta chains below all came from one sample that was sequenced in a study of human T cells and chemical hapten exposure. TCRdb processed the 5' RACE reads anew with MiXCR; each CDR3 protein has one entry. The sample lists roughly 81,000 distinct CDR3 sequences, roughly 7.7% occurring once. Whole blood that had not been fractionated was the source of extracted total RNA. The source is a male donor in good health.

This clonotype was found many times. The chain links TRBV28 to TRBJ2-1, with TRBD1 matching 10 bases. The V and J ends lost 7 bases and 6 bases, in that order; junction bases with no gene match: 9. The CDR3 totals 15 residues. Germline CDR1 MDHEN, CDR2 SYDVKM. In DNA, the CDR3 is TGTGCCAGCATTCCCCGGGACAGGGGCGTCAATGAGCAGTTCTTC. Protein sequence: CASIPRDRGVNEQFF.

This clonotype was detected many times. The V call is TRBV20-1, the J call TRBJ1-6; D remains unclear. V gave up 3 bases and J gave up 6 bases, with 15 bases separating them. The CDR3 has 15 residues. Germline-derived CDR1 and CDR2 are DFQATT and SNEGSKA (reference sequence). CDR3 loop: CSASPYNGPNSPLHF. CDR3 nucleotide sequence: TGCAGTGCTAGTCCTTACAATGGTCCTAATTCACCCCTCCACTTT.

The rearrangement joins TRBV5-1 to TRBJ2-1, with unresolved D. V lost 0 bases and J lost 8, with 6 bases in between. The length of the CDR3 is 12 residues. Germline CDR1 reads SGHRS; CDR2 reads YFSETQ. The CDR3 nucleotides are TGCGCCAGCAGCTTGGACCCGCATGAGCAGTTCTTC. Its protein product is CASSLDPHEQFF.

This clonotype has a count of ten or more. The chain has TRBV20-1 and TRBJ2-7; TRBD2 agrees at 11 bases. The CDR3 contains 14 residues. CDR1 is DFQATT, CDR2 SNEGSKA, per germline (reference sequence). V shed 2 bases and J 9 bases; nucleotides not matched to a gene: 9. The CDR3 loop reads CSARSGTSGERQYF. DNA for the CDR3: TGCAGTGCTAGAAGTGGGACTAGCGGAGAACGGCAGTACTTC.

This clonotype was found a few times. The genes are TRBV7-9 and TRBJ1-1; perhaps TRBD1 as D (6 bases). The ends were cut back, 3 bases at V and 1 base at J, with 9 bases in the middle. Germline CDR1 reads SEHNR; CDR2 reads FQNEAQ (reference sequence). This CDR3 comprises 14 residues. In nucleotides, the CDR3 is TGTGCCAGCAGCTTGACAGGCGAGAACACTGAAGCTTTCTTT. As protein: CASSLTGENTEAFF.

This clonotype was seen repeatedly, ten times or more. V gene TRBV5-1 combines with J gene TRBJ2-3; D gene ambiguous. Germline V gene lookup returns CDR1 SGHRS and CDR2 YFSETQ. The CDR3 length is 17 residues. With 1 base removed from V and 0 bases from J, the gap between germline ends came to 15 bases. Written as DNA, the CDR3 is TGCGCCAGCAGCTTGTCTCCGGGCGTATCTAGCACAGATACGCAGTATTTT. Protein sequence: CASSLSPGVSSTDTQYF.

This clonotype appeared many times. The rearrangement links TRBV20-1 to TRBJ2-7; D gene ambiguous. Germline V gives CDR1 DFQATT, CDR2 SNEGSKA (reference sequence). The CDR3 spans 11 residues. The V end was cut by 6 bases, the J end by 4 bases, with 10 bases between. Written as DNA, the CDR3 is TGCAGTGCCCATTACTCTTACGAGCAGTACTTC. Amino acid sequence: CSAHYSYEQYF.

This clonotype was seen more than once but under ten times. V usage is TRBV5-5 and J usage is TRBJ1-1; no clear D gene. Deletions cut 3 bases from V and 4 bases from J, with 10 bases between. CDR1 is SGHKS and CDR2 is YYEKEE in the germline V gene (reference sequence). The CDR3 has 13 amino acids. CDR3 coding DNA: TGTGCCAGCAGCTCAGATCCGGGCACTGAAGCTTTCTTT. Its protein product is CASSSDPGTEAFF.

CDR3 nucleotides: TGCAGTGCTAGGGGCCGCGGGCGCTCCTACAATGAGCAGTTCTTC. It encodes CSARGRGRSYNEQFF. The chain carries TRBV20-1 and TRBJ2-1; possible D gene TRBD2, 5 bases. CDR3 size: 15 residues. Looked up from germline, CDR1 is DFQATT and CDR2 is SNEGSKA (reference sequence). The germline V and J ends were trimmed by 3 bases and 0 bases, with 12 bases remaining between them.

This clonotype was counted at least ten times. The J gene is TRBJ1-2, the V gene TRBV12-3 or TRBV12-4; 8 bases are shared with TRBD1. The CDR3 is 16 residues long. Trimming removed 7 bases from V and 4 bases from J; junction bases left unmatched: 14. For the CDR3, the DNA is TGTGCCAGCATTATGGACAGGGAAGAGGGTGGCTATGGCTACACCTTC. This codes for CASIMDREEGGYGYTF.

V gene TRBV6-6 combines with J gene TRBJ1-4, with D maybe TRBD1 (5 bases). Germline loops: CDR1 MNHNY, CDR2 SVGAGI (reference sequence). There are 14 residues in the CDR3. The V gene lost 6 bases and the J gene lost 6 bases, with 14 bases spanning the gap. DNA for the CDR3: TGTGCCAGCAGCAACTCGGGACCCGATGAAAAACTGTTTTTT. Translated, it gives CASSNSGPDEKLFF.

In the case of this clonotype: Mismatch with germline at one junction end may stem from a read error. The gene calls are TRBV6-2 or TRBV6-3 and TRBJ1-1, with D uncertain. Germline CDR1 is MNHEY and CDR2 is SVGEGT. CDR3 length: 11 residues. CDR3 region: CASSYSLHLLF. CDR3 sequence (DNA): TGTGCCAGCAGTTACTCTCTCCACCTTCTCTTT.

The gene calls are TRBV9 and TRBJ1-1; 9 positions agree with TRBD1. CDR1 and CDR2 (germline): SGDLS, YYNGEE. This CDR3 has 16 amino acids. J gave up 4 bases and V 5 bases, and 12 bases lay outside the gene matches. CDR3 residues: CASSRTGTGLATEAFF. Here the CDR3 DNA reads TGTGCCAGCAGTCGTACCGGGACAGGGCTCGCCACTGAAGCTTTCTTT.

Turning to this clonotype: Possible read error: a much larger clone is one base away. The chain links TRBV27 to TRBJ2-7; tentatively, D is TRBD1 (6 bases). Germline V CDR1 and CDR2: MNHEY, SMNVEV (reference sequence). V shed 6 bases and J shed 5 bases, with 17 bases lying between them. The CDR3 covers 14 residues. CDR3 DNA sequence: TGTGCCAGCAGCGCGCTGGACAGACCGCACGAGCAGTACTTC. It yields the protein CASSALDRPHEQYF.

This clonotype was seen many times. The gene calls are TRBV20-1 and TRBJ2-1, with D perhaps TRBD2 (6 bases). The CDR3 is made up of 15 amino acids. Germline CDR1 DFQATT, CDR2 SNEGSKA (reference sequence). V lost 5 bases, J lost 7 bases, and 21 bases lay in between. CDR3: CSAYLLAPWGNEQFF. CDR3 in DNA: TGCAGTGCTTATTTACTAGCCCCGTGGGGGAATGAGCAGTTCTTC.

In its sample, this clonotype was seen many times. The chain is built from TRBV7-2 and TRBJ2-3, with a weak D call TRBD1 (5 bases). Germline CDR1 and CDR2: SGHTA and FQGNSA. The CDR3 spans 13 residues. V was cut by 6 bases and J by 2 bases, with 9 bases left in between. CDR3 DNA sequence: TGTGCCAGCAGGGTAGGGGCCACAGATACGCAGTATTTT. This encodes CASRVGATDTQYF.

The chain couples TRBV12-3 or TRBV12-4 to TRBJ2-5, with D possibly matching TRBD2 (6 bases). Trimming removed 5 bases from V and 2 bases from J, with 15 bases in between. The CDR3 length is 15 residues. CDR3 in amino acids: CASSPIAEGQETQYF. In DNA, the CDR3 is TGTGCCAGCAGTCCAATAGCGGAAGGGCAAGAGACCCAGTACTTC.

The V and J genes are TRBV7-6 and TRBJ1-1; no reliable D call. Deletions cut 0 bases from V and 2 bases from J, with 7 bases between. Germline loops: CDR1 SGHVS, CDR2 FNYEAQ. This CDR3 contains 14 residues. Written as DNA, the CDR3 is TGTGCCAGCAGCTTAGCTTACTTCAACACTGAAGCTTTCTTT. Translated, it gives CASSLAYFNTEAFF. The variable domain in full, completed from reference TRBV7-6 and TRBJ1-1, reads GAGVSQSPRYKVTKRGQDVALRCDPISGHVSLYWYRQALGQGPEFLTYFNYEAQQDKSGLPNDRFSAERPEGSISTLTIQRTEQRDSAMYRCASSLAYFNTEAFFGQGTRLTVV.

This clonotype came up many times. The chain couples TRBV11-2 to TRBJ1-2; no reliable D call. With 5 bases removed from V and 1 base from J, the gap between germline ends came to 11 bases. Germline loops: CDR1 SGHAT, CDR2 FQNNGV. CDR3 size: 14 residues. CDR3 in amino acids: CASSLWPDNYGYTF. DNA for the CDR3: TGTGCCAGCAGCCTGTGGCCGGATAACTATGGCTACACCTTC.

This clonotype came up many times. V usage is TRBV5-1 and J usage is TRBJ2-7; tentative D call: TRBD1 (6 bases). Trimming took off 2 bases at V and 0 bases at J, with 21 bases between the two ends. Germline lookup yields CDR1 SGHRS and CDR2 YFSETQ. The CDR3 is made up of 18 amino acids. The CDR3 is CASSFKPTGTQLSYEQYF. Here the CDR3 DNA reads TGCGCCAGCAGCTTTAAGCCGACCGGGACACAGCTCTCCTACGAGCAGTACTTC. Filled out from reference TRBV5-1 and TRBJ2-7, the complete variable domain reads KAGVTQTPRYLIKTRGQQVTLSCSPISGHRSVSWYQQTPGQGLQFLFEYFSETQRNKGNFPGRFSGRQFSNSRSEMNVSTLELGDSALYLCASSFKPTGTQLSYEQYFGPGTRLTVT.